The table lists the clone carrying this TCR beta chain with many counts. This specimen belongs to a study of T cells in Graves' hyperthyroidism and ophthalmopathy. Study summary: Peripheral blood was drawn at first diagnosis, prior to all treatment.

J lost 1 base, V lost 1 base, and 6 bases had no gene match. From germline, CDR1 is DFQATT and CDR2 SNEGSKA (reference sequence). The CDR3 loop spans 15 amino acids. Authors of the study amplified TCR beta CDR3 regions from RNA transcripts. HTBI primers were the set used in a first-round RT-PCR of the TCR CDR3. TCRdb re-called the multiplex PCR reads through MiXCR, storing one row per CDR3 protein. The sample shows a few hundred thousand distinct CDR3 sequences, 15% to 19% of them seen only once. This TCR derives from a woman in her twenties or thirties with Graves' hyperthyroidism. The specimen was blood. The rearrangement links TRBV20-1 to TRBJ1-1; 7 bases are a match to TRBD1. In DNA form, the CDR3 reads TGCAGTGCTAGAGTAACAGGGGCTCGGAACACTGAAGCTTTCTTT. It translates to CSARVTGARNTEAFF.